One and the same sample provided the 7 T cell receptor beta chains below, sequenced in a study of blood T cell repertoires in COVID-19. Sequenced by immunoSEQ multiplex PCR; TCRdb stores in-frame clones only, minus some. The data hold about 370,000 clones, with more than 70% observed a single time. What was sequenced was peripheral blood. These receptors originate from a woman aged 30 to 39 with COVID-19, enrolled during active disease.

Written as DNA, the CDR3 is TGTGCCAGCAGCTTCGCTAGCGGGAACTACGAGCAGTACTTC. Amino acids: CASSFASGNYEQYF. The chain is built from TRBV7-8 and TRBJ2-7, with TRBD2 identical over 9 bases. Trimming at V came to 3 bases and at J to 3 bases, leaving 3 bases not matched to a gene. Germline V lookup: CDR1 SGHVS, CDR2 FQNEAQ. This CDR3 is 14 amino acids long.

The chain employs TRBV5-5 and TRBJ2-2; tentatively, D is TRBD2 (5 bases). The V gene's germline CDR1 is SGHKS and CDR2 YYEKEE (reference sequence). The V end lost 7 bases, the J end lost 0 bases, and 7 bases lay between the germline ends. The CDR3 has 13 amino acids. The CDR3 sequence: CASEGTNTGELFF. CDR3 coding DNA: TGTGCCAGCGAGGGTACGAACACCGGGGAGCTGTTTTTT.

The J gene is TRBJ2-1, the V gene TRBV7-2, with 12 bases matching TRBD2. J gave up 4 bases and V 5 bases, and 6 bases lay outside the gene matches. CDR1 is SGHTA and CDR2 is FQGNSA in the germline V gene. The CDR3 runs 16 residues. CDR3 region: CASSEGLAGQYNEQFF. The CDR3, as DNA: TGTGCCAGCAGCGAGGGACTAGCGGGTCAATACAATGAGCAGTTCTTC.

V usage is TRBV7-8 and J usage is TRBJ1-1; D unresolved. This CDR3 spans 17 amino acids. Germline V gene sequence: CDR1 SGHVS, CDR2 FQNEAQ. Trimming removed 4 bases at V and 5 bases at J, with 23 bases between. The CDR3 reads CASSSQILFGVVTEAFF. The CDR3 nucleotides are TGTGCCAGCAGCTCCCAGATCCTGTTCGGGGTGGTGACTGAAGCTTTCTTT.

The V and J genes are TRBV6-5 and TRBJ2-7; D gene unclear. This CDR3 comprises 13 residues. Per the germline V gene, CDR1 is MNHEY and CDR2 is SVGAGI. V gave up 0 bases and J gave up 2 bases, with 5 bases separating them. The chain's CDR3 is CASSYSPTYEQYF. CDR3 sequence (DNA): TGTGCCAGCAGTTACTCTCCCACCTACGAGCAGTACTTC.

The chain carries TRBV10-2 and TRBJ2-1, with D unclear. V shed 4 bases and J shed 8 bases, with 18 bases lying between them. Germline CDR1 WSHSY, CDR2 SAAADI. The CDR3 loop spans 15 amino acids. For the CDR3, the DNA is TGCGCCAGCAGTGCCGAGCGCCCTGAGGATCATGAGCAGTTCTTC. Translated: CASSAERPEDHEQFF.

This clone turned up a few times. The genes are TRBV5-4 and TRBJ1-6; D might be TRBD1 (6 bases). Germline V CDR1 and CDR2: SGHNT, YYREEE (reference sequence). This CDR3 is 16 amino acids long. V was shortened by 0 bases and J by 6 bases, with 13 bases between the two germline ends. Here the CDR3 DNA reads TGTGCCAGCAGCTTGGCCCGGGGGGGCCTTAATTCACCCCTCCACTTT. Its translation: CASSLARGGLNSPLHF.